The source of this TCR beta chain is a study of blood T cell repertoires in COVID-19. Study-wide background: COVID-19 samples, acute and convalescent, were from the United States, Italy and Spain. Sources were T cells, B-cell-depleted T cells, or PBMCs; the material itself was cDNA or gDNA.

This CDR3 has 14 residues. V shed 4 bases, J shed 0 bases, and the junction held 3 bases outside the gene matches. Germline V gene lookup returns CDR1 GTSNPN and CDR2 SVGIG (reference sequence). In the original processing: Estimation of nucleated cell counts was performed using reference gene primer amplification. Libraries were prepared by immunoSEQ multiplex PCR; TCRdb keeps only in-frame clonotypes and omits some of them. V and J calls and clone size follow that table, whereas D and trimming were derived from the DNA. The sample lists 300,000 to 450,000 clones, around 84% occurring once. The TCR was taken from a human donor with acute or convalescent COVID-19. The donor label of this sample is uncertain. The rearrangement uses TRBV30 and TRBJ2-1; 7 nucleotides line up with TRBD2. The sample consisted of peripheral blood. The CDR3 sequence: CAWTSGLSYNEQFF. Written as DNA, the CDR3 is TGTGCCTGGACTAGCGGACTCTCCTACAATGAGCAGTTCTTC.